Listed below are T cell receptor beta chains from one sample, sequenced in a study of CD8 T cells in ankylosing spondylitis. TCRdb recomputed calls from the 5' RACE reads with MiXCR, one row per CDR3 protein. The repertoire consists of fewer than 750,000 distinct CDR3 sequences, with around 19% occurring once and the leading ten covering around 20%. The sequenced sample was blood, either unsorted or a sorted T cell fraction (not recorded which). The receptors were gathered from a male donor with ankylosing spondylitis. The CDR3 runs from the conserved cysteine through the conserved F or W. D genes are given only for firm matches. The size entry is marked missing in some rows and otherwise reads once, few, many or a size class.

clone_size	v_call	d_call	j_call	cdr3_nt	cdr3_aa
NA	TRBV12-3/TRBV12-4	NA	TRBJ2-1	TGTGCCAGCAGTTTTAGGGGGGAGGGCAGGGGAAGGAATGAGCAGTTCTTC	CASSFRGEGRGRNEQFF
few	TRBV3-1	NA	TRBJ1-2	TGTGCCAGCAGCCAAGTTCAGGGTATGGCGGGCTACACCTTC	CASSQVQGMAGYTF
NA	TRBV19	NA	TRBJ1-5	TGTGCCGGCCAGGGTTCGGGCAATCAGCCCCAGCATTTT	CAGQGSGNQPQHF
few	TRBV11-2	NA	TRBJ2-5	TGTGCCAGCAGCTTAGGCCCGGAGGCTGGAGCATTCCAAGAGACCCAGTACTTC	CASSLGPEAGAFQETQYF
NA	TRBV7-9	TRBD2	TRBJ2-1	TGTGCCAGCAGCTTATGGCCTAGCGGGGGGTATGAGCAGTTCTTC	CASSLWPSGGYEQFF
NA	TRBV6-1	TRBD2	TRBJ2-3	TGTGCCACCGCTCGGGGGGAAAGCACAGATACGCAGTATTTT	CATARGESTDTQYF
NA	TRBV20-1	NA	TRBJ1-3	TGCAGTGCTAGTCTGGGAGGGCCTGGAAACACCATATATTTT	CSASLGGPGNTIYF
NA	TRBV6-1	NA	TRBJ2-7	TGTGCCAGCAGGCCATTGACGGGGGCTACCTACGAGCAGTACTTC	CASRPLTGATYEQYF
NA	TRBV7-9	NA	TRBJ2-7	TGTGCCAGCAGCTTGTCTTGGACGGAGGACCTGGACGAGCAGTACTTC	CASSLSWTEDLDEQYF
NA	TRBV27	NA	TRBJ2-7	TGTGCCAGCAGTTGGCTCGAACACGGCGAGCAGTACTTC	CASSWLEHGEQYF
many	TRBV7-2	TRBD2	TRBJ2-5	TGTGCCAGCAGCCCGAAACTAGCGGGGGTTCAGGAGACCCAGTACTTC	CASSPKLAGVQETQYF
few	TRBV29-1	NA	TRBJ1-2	TGCAGCGGGGTTGACAGAAACTATGGCTACACCTTC	CSGVDRNYGYTF
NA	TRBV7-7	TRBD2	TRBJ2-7	TGTGCCAGCAGCCCAGCGGGGGGCGGGTACGAGCAGTACTTC	CASSPAGGGYEQYF
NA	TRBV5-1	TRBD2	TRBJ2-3	TGCGCCAGCAGTTCTAGCGGCTACTCCACAGATACGCAGTATTTT	CASSSSGYSTDTQYF
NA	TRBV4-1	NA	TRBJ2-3	TGCGCCAGCAGCCAAGTCGGCCACGACATTTTCACAGATACGCAGTATTTT	CASSQVGHDIFTDTQYF
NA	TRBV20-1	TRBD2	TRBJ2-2	TGCAGTGCTAGAGTCCTAGCGGGGGGGCATGGCGGGGAGCTGTTTTTT	CSARVLAGGHGGELFF
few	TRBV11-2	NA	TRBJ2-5	TGTGCCAGCAGCCGTTTGTGGGAGGAACAAGAGACCCAGTACTTC	CASSRLWEEQETQYF
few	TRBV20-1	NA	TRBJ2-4	TGCAGTGCTAGAGATTTCCAGGGGTACATTCAGTACTTC	CSARDFQGYIQYF
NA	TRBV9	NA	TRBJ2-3	TGTGCCAGCAGCGCCCGGACGGGTACTAGCACAGATACGCAGTATTTT	CASSARTGTSTDTQYF
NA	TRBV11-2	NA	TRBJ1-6	TGTGCCAGCAGCTTAATCTTGAGGTTCGGCCGCCAGGGGAGCCGAGGGGATGGTTCACCCCTCCACTTT	CASSLILRFGRQGSRGDGSPLHF
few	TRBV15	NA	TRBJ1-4	TGTGCCACCAGCAGAGATGTGCCCCATAATGAAAAACTGTTTTTT	CATSRDVPHNEKLFF
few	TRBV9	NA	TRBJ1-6	TGTGCCAGCAGCCCTTACGACAGCGGATCACCCCTCCACTTT	CASSPYDSGSPLHF
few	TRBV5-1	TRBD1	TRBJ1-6	TGCGCCAGCAGCCAGACAGGGGGTTCCTATAATTCACCCCTCCACTTT	CASSQTGGSYNSPLHF
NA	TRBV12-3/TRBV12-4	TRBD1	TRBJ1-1	TGTGCCAGCAGTTCCCAGACAGGGATGAACACTGAAGCTTTCTTT	CASSSQTGMNTEAFF
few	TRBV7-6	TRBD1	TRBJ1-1	TGTGCCAGCAGCTACTGGACAGGGCTGAACACTGAAGCTTTCTTT	CASSYWTGLNTEAFF
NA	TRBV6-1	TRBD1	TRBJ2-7	TGTGCCAGCAGGGTGGACAGGGGACCCTACGAGCAGTACTTC	CASRVDRGPYEQYF
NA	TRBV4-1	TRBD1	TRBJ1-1	TGCGCCAGCAGGCATCTCTCGAAGGGGGCGGACACTGAAGCTTTCTTT	CASRHLSKGADTEAFF
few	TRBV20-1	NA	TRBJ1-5	TGCAGTGCACCTGACGGCCTGGAGGGCAATCAGCCCCAGCATTTT	CSAPDGLEGNQPQHF
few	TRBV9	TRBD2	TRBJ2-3	TGTGCCAGCAGCGTAGGGGAGCGGGAGGCCCCGACAGATACGCAGTATTTT	CASSVGEREAPTDTQYF
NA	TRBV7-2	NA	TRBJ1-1	TGTGCCAGCAGCGCCGGACTCAGGAACACTGAAGCTTTCTTT	CASSAGLRNTEAFF
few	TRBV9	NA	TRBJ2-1	TGTGCCAGCAGCGTGAATGAAGATGAGCAGTTCTTC	CASSVNEDEQFF
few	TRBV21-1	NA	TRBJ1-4	TGTGCCAGCAGCAACGAGAGGAGACTGTTTTTT	CASSNERRLFF
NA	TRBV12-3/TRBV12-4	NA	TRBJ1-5	TGTGCCAGCAGCCCACAGCTATCAGGGTATCAGCCCCAGCATTTT	CASSPQLSGYQPQHF
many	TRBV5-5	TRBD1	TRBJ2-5	TGTGCCAGCAGCTTGGGAGGTCAGGGGGCATGGGAGACCCAGTACTTC	CASSLGGQGAWETQYF
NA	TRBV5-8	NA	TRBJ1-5	TGTGCCAGCAGCCCAAGAACAGGGCCCCGGCCCCAGCATTTT	CASSPRTGPRPQHF
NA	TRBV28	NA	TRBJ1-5	TGTGCCAGCCGTTCCGGGGGCGGAGTCCAGCCCCAGCATTTT	CASRSGGGVQPQHF
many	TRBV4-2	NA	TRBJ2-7	TGTGCCAGCAGCCAAGGGGGCCAGAGCTACGAGCAGTACTTC	CASSQGGQSYEQYF
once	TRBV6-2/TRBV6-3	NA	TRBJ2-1	TGTGCCAGCAGTTATTTACAGGCGCTAAATGAGCAGTTCTTC	CASSYLQALNEQFF
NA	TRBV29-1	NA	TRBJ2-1	TGCAGCGTTCGTAGCGGACCCTACAATGAGCAGTTCTTC	CSVRSGPYNEQFF
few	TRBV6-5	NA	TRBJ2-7	TGTGCCAGCAGTTACTCCTCCGATGGGGAGCGGTCCGAGCAGTACTTC	CASSYSSDGERSEQYF
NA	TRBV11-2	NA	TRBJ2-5	TGTGCCAGCAGCTTAGAAGGGGTAGGGACCCAGTACTTC	CASSLEGVGTQYF
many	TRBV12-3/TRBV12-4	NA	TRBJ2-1	TGTGCCAGCAGTTTATCCGGTGAGCAGTTCTTC	CASSLSGEQFF
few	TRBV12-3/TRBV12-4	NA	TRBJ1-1	TGTGCCAGCAGGTTACTTAACACTGAAGCTTTCTTT	CASRLLNTEAFF
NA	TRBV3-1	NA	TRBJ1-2	TGTGCCAGCAGCCGGGAGTCTACAGGGGGCTACACCTTC	CASSRESTGGYTF
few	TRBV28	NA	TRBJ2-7	TGTGCCAGCAGTTTATTAAACCCCCCAGGGTTCGAGCAGTACTTC	CASSLLNPPGFEQYF
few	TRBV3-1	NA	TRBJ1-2	TGTGCCAGCAGCCAAGATTTCGTGTTGGGGGGTGGCTACACCTTC	CASSQDFVLGGGYTF
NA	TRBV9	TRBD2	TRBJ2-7	TGTGCCAGCAGCGGACTCGGACTAGCGGTCTACGAGCAGTACTTC	CASSGLGLAVYEQYF
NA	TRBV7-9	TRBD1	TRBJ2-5	TGTGCCAGCAGCCCGGACAGGATTTTCCAAGAGACCCAGTACTTC	CASSPDRIFQETQYF
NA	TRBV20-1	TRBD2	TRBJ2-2	TGCAGTGCTAGAAGGGGACTAGCGGGAGGGACCGGGGAGCTGTTTTTT	CSARRGLAGGTGELFF
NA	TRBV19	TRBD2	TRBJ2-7	TGTGCCAGTAGTAAAGGGGTTGGACTAGCTCTGGACGAGCAGTACTTC	CASSKGVGLALDEQYF
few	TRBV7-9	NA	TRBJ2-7	TGTGCCAGCAGCTTAGAGCCTCCGGAATACCCCTACGAGCAGTACTTC	CASSLEPPEYPYEQYF
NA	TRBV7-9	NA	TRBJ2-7	TGTGCCAGCAGCTTACCAGGTCGTGACTACGAGCAGTACTTC	CASSLPGRDYEQYF
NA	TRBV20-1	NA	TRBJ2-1	TGCAGTGCTCTGCGGAACAATGAGCAGTTCTTC	CSALRNNEQFF
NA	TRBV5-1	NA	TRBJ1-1	TGCGCCAGCAGCTTGGGACACCTTATCGGCACTGAAGCTTTCTTT	CASSLGHLIGTEAFF
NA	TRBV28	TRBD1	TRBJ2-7	TGTGCCAGCAGTTCCGGGGGACAGGGGGGACGGTTAGCTTACGAGCAGTACTTC	CASSSGGQGGRLAYEQYF
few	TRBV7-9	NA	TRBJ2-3	TGTGCCAGCAGCTTCGAGGAGCGGGGCACAGATACGCAGTATTTT	CASSFEERGTDTQYF
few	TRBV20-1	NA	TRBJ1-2	TGCAGTGCTGGCGAACCGTATGGCTACACCTTC	CSAGEPYGYTF
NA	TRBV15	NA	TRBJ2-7	TGTGCCACCAAGCAGATAGGGGGCTCCTACGAGCAGTACTTC	CATKQIGGSYEQYF